These 20 T cell receptor beta chains share one sample of origin, sequenced in a study of blood T cell repertoires in COVID-19. Sequencing was performed with immunoSEQ multiplex PCR; in TCRdb, only in-frame clones are kept and a portion is missing. The table lists approximately 280,000 clones, nearly 90% of them singletons. Sequences were obtained from PBMCs or T cells enriched from blood (not recorded which). These receptors all come from a woman aged 60-75 years who had recovered from COVID-19.

This clone was seen a few times. The V and J genes are TRBV7-9 and TRBJ2-2; D ambiguous. Germline CDR1 and CDR2: SEHNR and FQNEAQ (reference sequence). The V end was cut by 5 bases, the J end by 5 bases, with 6 bases between. The CDR3 covers 12 residues. As DNA, the CDR3 is TGTGCCAGCAGCCTCCCGACCGGGGAGCTGTTTTTT. Encoded protein: CASSLPTGELFF. The variable domain in full, with the rest retrieved from reference TRBV7-9 and TRBJ2-2, is DTGVSQNPRHKITKRGQNVTFRCDPISEHNRLYWYRQTLGQGPEFLTYFQNEAQLEKSRLLSDRFSAERPKGSFSTLEIQRTEQGDSAMYLCASSLPTGELFFGEGSRLTVL.

This chain uses TRBV9 with TRBJ1-2; 9 bases agree with TRBD1. V lost 0 bases, J lost 4 bases, and 7 bases stayed unmatched. The CDR3 is made up of 16 amino acids. Germline V lookup: CDR1 SGDLS, CDR2 YYNGEE. The CDR3 sequence is CASSVGTGANIYGYTF. In nucleotides, the CDR3 is TGTGCCAGCAGCGTAGGGACAGGGGCCAATATCTATGGCTACACCTTC.

This chain joins TRBV6-2 or TRBV6-3 and TRBJ2-3; 10 bases line up with TRBD1. The CDR3 spans 16 residues. V was clipped by 2 bases and J by 2 bases; unmatched bases: 4. Germline assignment: CDR1 MNHEY and CDR2 SVGEGT. The chain's CDR3 is CASSYTDRGITDTQYF. CDR3 sequence (DNA): TGTGCCAGCAGTTACACGGACAGGGGGATCACAGATACGCAGTATTTT.

V and J are TRBV29-1 and TRBJ2-3; 8 nucleotides agree with TRBD2. V lost 4 bases, J lost 4 bases, and 10 bases stayed unmatched. The CDR3 has 15 amino acids. Germline V CDR1 and CDR2: SQVTM, ANQGSEA. The DNA for the CDR3 is TGCAGCGTTGGGCCTAAAGCGGGAGAGGCAGATACGCAGTATTTT. This codes for CSVGPKAGEADTQYF.

V usage is TRBV3-1 (or the pseudogene TRBV3-2) and J usage is TRBJ1-3; 8 bases line up with TRBD1. The V gene's germline CDR1 is LGHDT and CDR2 YNNKEL (reference sequence). The V gene end was trimmed by 10 bases and the J gene end by 4 bases; junction bases not matched to a gene: 9. This CDR3 comprises 14 residues. CDR3: CATSGTGRGNTIYF. CDR3 sequence (DNA): TGTGCCACTTCCGGGACAGGTCGGGGAAACACCATATATTTT.

The chain combines TRBV9 with TRBJ1-1; 10 nucleotides align to TRBD1. CDR3 size: 16 residues. Trimming at V came to 4 bases and at J to 1 base, leaving 7 bases not matched to a gene. Germline assignment: CDR1 SGDLS and CDR2 YYNGEE. CDR3 region: CASSSRQGAPNTEAFF. In DNA, the CDR3 is TGTGCCAGCAGCTCACGACAGGGGGCGCCGAACACTGAAGCTTTCTTT.

The rearrangement uses TRBV3-1 (or the pseudogene TRBV3-2) and TRBJ1-4; possibly TRBD1 for D (5 bases). There are 14 residues in the CDR3. Germline V CDR1 and CDR2: LGHDT, YNNKEL (reference sequence). V was trimmed by 1 base and J by 6 bases, leaving 9 bases between them. In DNA form, the CDR3 reads TGTGCCAGCAGCCAAGCAGGGTCGGATGAAAAACTGTTTTTT. Amino acids: CASSQAGSDEKLFF.

V usage is TRBV30 and J usage is TRBJ2-7; 8 bases map to TRBD2. The germline gives CDR1 GTSNPN, CDR2 SVGIG (reference sequence). This CDR3 spans 13 amino acids. J lost 4 bases, V lost 0 bases, and 2 bases had no gene match. The CDR3 is CAWSVSSGYEQYF. Here the CDR3 DNA reads TGTGCCTGGAGTGTATCTAGCGGGTACGAGCAGTACTTC.

J is TRBJ1-6 and V is TRBV7-6; weak D call: TRBD1 (5 bases). V was clipped by 5 bases and J by 9 bases, with 17 bases between them. The CDR3 runs to 15 residues. The germline gives CDR1 SGHVS, CDR2 FNYEAQ. This CDR3 reads CASSPGTLGSSPLHF. The CDR3 coding sequence is TGTGCCAGCAGCCCGGGGACGCTCGGGAGTTCACCCCTCCACTTT.

The V gene is TRBV20-1, the J gene TRBJ2-3, with unresolved D. V shed 2 bases and J shed 7 bases, with 7 bases lying between them. This CDR3 has 11 amino acids. The germline CDR1 and CDR2 sequences are DFQATT and SNEGSKA (reference sequence). The CDR3: CSARSPNTQYF. The CDR3 DNA follows: TGCAGTGCTAGATCCCCAAATACGCAGTATTTT.

Ten or more counts support this clone. At one end the junction does not follow the germline gene, possibly because of a read error. V is TRBV6-1 and J is TRBJ2-3; TRBD2 might be the D (5 bases). Germline values: CDR1 MNHNS, CDR2 SASEGT. The CDR3 spans 14 residues. CDR3 amino acids: CASREATRAYTQYF. The CDR3 coding sequence is TGTGCCAGCAGAGAAGCCACGAGGGCGTATACGCAGTATTTT.

The chain combines TRBV9 with TRBJ2-2, with D hard to call. CDR3 length equals 14 residues. The V end lost 0 bases, the J end lost 6 bases, and 9 bases lay between the germline ends. Germline V CDR1 and CDR2: SGDLS, YYNGEE. In DNA form, the CDR3 reads TGTGCCAGCAGCGTAGCTAGTATGTCCGGGGAGCTGTTTTTT. Protein sequence: CASSVASMSGELFF.

The V and J genes are TRBV5-1 and TRBJ2-6; 11 bases line up with TRBD2. Per germline, CDR1 SGHRS and CDR2 YFSETQ. CDR3 size: 19 residues. V shed 4 bases and J 0 bases; nucleotides not matched to a gene: 9. Here the CDR3 reads CASSPGGGTSGSGANVLTF. In nucleotides, the CDR3 is TGCGCCAGCAGCCCGGGAGGGGGGACTAGCGGCTCTGGGGCCAACGTCCTGACTTTC.

In DNA, the CDR3 is TGTGCCAGCAGCTCCCCCCTAGCGGGTACCTCCTACAATGAGCAGTTCTTC. As protein: CASSSPLAGTSYNEQFF. V and J are TRBV7-9 and TRBJ2-1; TRBD2 matches 8 bases. The V gene end was trimmed by 4 bases and the J gene end by 0 bases; junction bases not matched to a gene: 8. Looked up from germline, CDR1 is SEHNR and CDR2 is FQNEAQ (reference sequence). This CDR3 spans 17 amino acids.

This chain links TRBV5-1 with TRBJ2-3, with a possible D match to TRBD2 (6 bases). Germline V gives CDR1 SGHRS, CDR2 YFSETQ. There are 14 residues in the CDR3. The germline V and J ends were trimmed by 2 bases and 0 bases, with 7 bases remaining between them. In nucleotides, the CDR3 is TGCGCCAGCAGCTTAGCGGGTAGCACAGATACGCAGTATTTT. It yields the protein CASSLAGSTDTQYF.

The rearrangement links TRBV7-3 to TRBJ1-5; D is perhaps TRBD1 (6 bases). The V end lost 0 bases, the J end lost 7 bases, and 7 bases lay between the germline ends. The CDR3 runs to 13 residues. Germline-derived CDR1 and CDR2 are SGHTA and FQGTGA. CDR3 DNA: TGTGCCAGCAGCTTAACAGGGGGACAGCCCCAGCATTTT. Amino acids: CASSLTGGQPQHF. The complete variable domain, with remaining parts taken from reference TRBV7-3 and TRBJ1-5, reads GAGVSQTPSNKVTEKGKYVELRCDPISGHTALYWYRQSLGQGPEFLIYFQGTGAADDSGLPNDRFFAVRPEGSVSTLKIQRTERGDSAVYLCASSLTGGQPQHFGDGTRLSIL.

The V and J genes are TRBV4-1 and TRBJ1-3; D is unresolved. V gave up 1 base and J gave up 0 bases, with 7 bases separating them. The CDR3 has 15 amino acids. Germline assignment: CDR1 MGHRA and CDR2 YSYEKL. DNA for the CDR3: TGCGCCAGCAGCCAAGGGTGGCTCTCTGGAAACACCATATATTTT. Its protein product is CASSQGWLSGNTIYF.

This clone was seen only once. V gene TRBV6-5 combines with J gene TRBJ1-3; the D is unclear. This CDR3 comprises 15 residues. V was cut by 2 bases and J by 0 bases, with 8 bases left in between. CDR1 and CDR2 (germline): MNHEY, SVGAGI. The CDR3: CASSYGRSSGNTIYF. The CDR3, as DNA: TGTGCCAGCAGTTACGGCCGGAGCTCTGGAAACACCATATATTTT.

The V call is TRBV2, the J call TRBJ2-1; no definite D call. The V gene lost 6 bases and the J gene lost 5 bases, with 8 bases spanning the gap. The CDR3 spans 12 residues. In germline, CDR1 is SNHLY, CDR2 FYNNEI. CDR3 sequence reads: CASRERDNEQFF. The CDR3 nucleotides are TGTGCCAGCAGGGAGCGTGACAATGAGCAGTTCTTC.

The CDR3 coding sequence is TGCAGAGACAGGGTTAAGGAAGCTTTCTTT. Residues: CRDRVKEAFF. The V and J genes are TRBV20-1 and TRBJ1-1, with 7 bases lining up with TRBD1. Germline V CDR1 and CDR2: DFQATT, SNEGSKA (reference sequence). The CDR3 totals 10 residues.